The rows below give T cell receptor beta chains drawn from one sample of a study of T cells of healthy individuals. From the 5' RACE reads, TCRdb called clonotypes with MiXCR, one entry per CDR3 protein. Here the sample spans around 80,000 distinct CDR3 sequences, approximately 4.8% being singletons. These receptor sequences come from a female donor in good health. Each CDR3 is given with its conserved first and last residue. Fields, in order: V gene, D gene, clone size, J gene, CDR3 protein, CDR3 DNA. A D gene is named only where the DNA matches it firmly. Part of the rows lack a size; the others show once, few, many or a class for expanded clones.

TRBV5-1	-	few	TRBJ1-1	CASSEEGMGTEAFF	TGCGCCAGCAGCGAAGAGGGAATGGGGACTGAAGCTTTCTTT
TRBV6-2/TRBV6-3	TRBD1	many	TRBJ1-1	CASTTGDRVVNTEAFF	TGTGCCAGCACCACAGGGGACAGGGTAGTGAACACTGAAGCTTTCTTT
TRBV3-2	-	few	TRBJ1-6	CASSQGREKDNSPLHF	TGTGCCAGCAGCCAAGGGAGGGAGAAGGATAATTCACCCCTCCACTTT
TRBV6-2/TRBV6-3	-	few	TRBJ2-6	CASSYSGPFSGANVLTF	TGTGCCAGCAGTTACTCGGGACCGTTCTCTGGGGCCAACGTCCTGACTTTC
TRBV7-2	-	few	TRBJ2-3	CASSMGLGGLTDTQYF	TGTGCCAGCAGTATGGGACTCGGTGGTCTCACAGATACGCAGTATTTT
TRBV28	-	-	TRBJ2-7	CASSFTGIPSYEQYF	TGTGCCAGCAGTTTCACCGGGATACCTTCCTACGAGCAGTACTTC
TRBV6-5	TRBD2	medium-sized	TRBJ2-1	CASSPSSGRVDEQFF	TGTGCCAGCAGCCCCTCCAGCGGGAGGGTGGATGAGCAGTTCTTC
TRBV9	-	many	TRBJ2-1	CASSALGLWSYNEQFF	TGTGCCAGCAGCGCCCTTGGGCTGTGGTCCTACAATGAGCAGTTCTTC
TRBV6-2/TRBV6-3	-	many	TRBJ1-1	CASSYSRGIEAFF	TGTGCCAGCAGTTACTCGAGAGGGATTGAAGCTTTCTTT
TRBV27	-	-	TRBJ1-5	CASSLQGLANQPQHF	TGTGCCAGCAGTCTACAGGGCTTAGCGAATCAGCCCCAGCATTTT
TRBV7-2	-	few	TRBJ1-4	CASSQDRLEKLFF	TGTGCCAGCAGCCAGGATAGGCTTGAAAAACTGTTTTTT
TRBV25-1	-	-	TRBJ1-2	CASSDQQGNPSRGYTF	TGTGCCAGCAGTGATCAACAGGGAAACCCGTCGAGGGGCTACACCTTC
TRBV5-1	-	-	TRBJ2-3	CASSSPRGADTQYF	TGCGCCAGTTCTAGCCCCAGAGGCGCAGATACGCAGTATTTT
TRBV12-3/TRBV12-4	TRBD2	many	TRBJ2-7	CASSPRASGEPYEQYF	TGTGCCAGCAGTCCAAGGGCTAGCGGGGAACCCTACGAGCAGTACTTC
TRBV7-3	TRBD1	many	TRBJ1-4	CASSVSGGAGEKLFF	TGTGCCAGCAGCGTATCAGGGGGCGCGGGTGAAAAACTGTTTTTT
TRBV7-9	-	many	TRBJ1-4	CASSLTRELNEKLFF	TGTGCCAGCAGCTTAACCCGGGAGTTAAATGAAAAACTGTTTTTT
TRBV6-2/TRBV6-3	-	few	TRBJ1-5	CASSYRQGQLYSNQPQHF	TGTGCCAGCAGTTACAGGCAGGGCCAGCTCTATAGCAATCAGCCCCAGCATTTT
TRBV7-2	TRBD1	many	TRBJ1-1	CASSNRTRTGRRGTEAFF	TGTGCCAGCAGTAACAGAACCAGGACAGGGCGGAGAGGCACTGAAGCTTTCTTT
TRBV12-3/TRBV12-4	TRBD2	many	TRBJ2-3	CASSPLGEGTDTQYF	TGTGCCAGCAGTCCCCTGGGGGAGGGAACAGATACGCAGTATTTT
TRBV7-2	TRBD1	-	TRBJ2-7	CASSIDRAYEQYF	TGTGCCAGCAGCATTGACAGGGCCTACGAGCAGTACTTC
TRBV10-3	TRBD1	many	TRBJ2-7	CATSGGQLDEQYF	TGTGCCACCTCTGGGGGACAGCTAGACGAGCAGTACTTC
TRBV7-9	TRBD2	-	TRBJ2-2	CASSPPGLGHTGELFF	TGTGCCAGCAGCCCCCCGGGACTAGGGCACACCGGGGAGCTGTTTTTT
TRBV5-4	TRBD2	many	TRBJ2-3	CASSKGLAGETDTQYF	TGTGCCAGCAGCAAGGGACTAGCGGGGGAGACAGATACGCAGTATTTT
TRBV2	-	many	TRBJ2-7	CASSEAPTATYEQYF	TGTGCCAGCAGTGAAGCTCCGACAGCCACCTACGAGCAGTACTTC
TRBV29-1	TRBD1	many	TRBJ1-5	CSVGEQGASNQPQHF	TGCAGCGTTGGAGAACAGGGGGCTAGCAATCAGCCCCAGCATTTT
TRBV13	-	-	TRBJ2-5	CASSLGHKETQYF	TGTGCCAGCAGCTTAGGGCACAAAGAGACCCAGTACTTC
TRBV20-1	-	-	TRBJ1-1	CSARGSLNTEAFF	TGCAGTGCTAGGGGCAGCTTGAACACTGAAGCTTTCTTT
TRBV7-2	-	-	TRBJ2-2	CASSRGGFRIGELFF	TGTGCCAGCAGTCGTGGAGGGTTTCGTATCGGGGAGCTGTTTTTT
TRBV29-1	-	many	TRBJ2-5	CSGKETQYF	TGCAGCGGCAAAGAGACCCAGTACTTC
TRBV4-3	-	-	TRBJ1-5	CASSQDSGQPQHF	TGCGCCAGCAGCCAAGATTCGGGTCAGCCCCAGCATTTT
TRBV7-3	-	-	TRBJ2-3	CASSSWGGRTDTQYF	TGTGCCAGCAGCTCATGGGGGGGCCGCACAGATACGCAGTATTTT
TRBV5-6	-	few	TRBJ1-2	CASSLATANYGYTF	TGTGCCAGCAGCTTGGCTACAGCTAACTATGGCTACACCTTC
TRBV6-2/TRBV6-3	-	many	TRBJ1-2	CASSYSTTNYGYTF	TGTGCCAGCAGTTACTCGACCACTAACTATGGCTACACCTTC
TRBV6-5	-	many	TRBJ2-1	CASQLNSYNEQFF	TGTGCCAGCCAGCTCAACTCCTACAATGAGCAGTTCTTC
TRBV12-3/TRBV12-4	-	-	TRBJ1-1	CASSPDGGRTEAFF	TGTGCCAGCAGCCCCGATGGGGGACGAACTGAAGCTTTCTTT
TRBV6-2/TRBV6-3	TRBD2	many	TRBJ2-3	CASSLRLAGSTDTQYF	TGTGCCAGCAGTCTGCGACTAGCGGGCAGCACAGATACGCAGTATTTT
TRBV3-1	-	many	TRBJ2-7	CASSRRTALGEQYF	TGTGCCAGCAGCCGACGGACTGCCCTAGGTGAGCAGTACTTC
TRBV5-1	TRBD1	many	TRBJ1-2	CASSSGTASNYGYTF	TGCGCCAGCAGCTCAGGGACAGCATCTAACTATGGCTACACCTTC
TRBV4-3	-	many	TRBJ2-5	CASSHAQGTKETQYF	TGCGCCAGCAGCCACGCCCAGGGGACCAAAGAGACCCAGTACTTC
TRBV28	-	-	TRBJ1-6	CASSLLSFRGPDYNSPLHF	TGTGCCAGCAGTTTACTTTCCTTCCGGGGACCAGACTATAATTCACCCCTCCACTTT
TRBV12-5	-	many	TRBJ2-2	CASGFWVVQANTGELFF	TGTGCTAGTGGTTTTTGGGTGGTTCAGGCGAACACCGGGGAGCTGTTTTTT
TRBV6-4	TRBD2	many	TRBJ2-1	CASSRGLAPSSYNEQFF	TGTGCCAGCAGTCGAGGACTAGCCCCTAGCTCCTACAATGAGCAGTTCTTC
TRBV6-5	-	many	TRBJ2-5	CASQNGQGLQETQYF	TGTGCCAGCCAGAACGGTCAGGGACTCCAAGAGACCCAGTACTTC